The 2 T cell receptor beta chains reported below all come from one sample, sequenced in a study of blood T cells in healthy people across ages. Through a sample-barcoded 5' primer and a J-beta primer mix, a second PCR was run for 7 to 11 cycles. TCRdb reprocessed the 5' RACE reads with MiXCR, giving one entry per CDR3 protein. The sample holds some 1.8 million distinct CDR3 sequences; more than 35% are singletons and the top ten take 23%. The source material was blood. The source of these receptors is a human donor in good health.

Comments on this clonotype: This may arise from a read error, as a much more abundant clone is one base away. The rearrangement links TRBV29-1 to TRBJ2-1; D unresolved. Germline-derived CDR1 and CDR2 are SQVTM and ANQGSEA. V dropped 7 bases and J dropped 10 bases, with 20 bases sitting between them. The CDR3 consists of 13 residues. The CDR3 DNA follows: TGCAGCGCCCTACTGATTCACTCCTACGAGCAGTTCTTC. It is translated as CSALLIHSYEQFF.

This clonotype was seen more than once but under ten times. This chain joins TRBV6-2 or TRBV6-3 and TRBJ1-2, with D possibly matching TRBD1 (6 bases). Trimming took 8 bases from V and 3 from J, leaving 16 bases between them. This CDR3 contains 14 residues. Germline assignment: CDR1 MNHEY and CDR2 SVGEGT. The CDR3 DNA reads as TGTGCCAGCCACCCCCTCGCAGGGGACTATGGCTACACCTTC. It yields the protein CASHPLAGDYGYTF.